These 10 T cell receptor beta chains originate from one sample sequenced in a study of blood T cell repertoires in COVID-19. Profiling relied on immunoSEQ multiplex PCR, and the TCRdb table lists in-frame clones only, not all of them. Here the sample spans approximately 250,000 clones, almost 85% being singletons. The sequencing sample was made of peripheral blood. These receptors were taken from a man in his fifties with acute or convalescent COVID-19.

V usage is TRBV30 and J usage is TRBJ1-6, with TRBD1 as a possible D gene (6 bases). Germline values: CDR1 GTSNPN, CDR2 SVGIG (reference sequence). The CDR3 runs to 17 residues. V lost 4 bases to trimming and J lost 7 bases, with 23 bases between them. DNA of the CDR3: TGTGCCTGGAATCGACCCAAGGACAGTTTGGGGAATTCACCCCTCCACTTT. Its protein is CAWNRPKDSLGNSPLHF. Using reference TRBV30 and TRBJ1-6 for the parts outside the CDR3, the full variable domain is SQTIHQWPATLVQPVGSPLSLECTVEGTSNPNLYWYRQAAGRGLQLLFYSVGIGQISSEVPQNLSASRPQDRQFILSSKKLLLSDSGFYLCAWNRPKDSLGNSPLHFGNGTRLTVT.

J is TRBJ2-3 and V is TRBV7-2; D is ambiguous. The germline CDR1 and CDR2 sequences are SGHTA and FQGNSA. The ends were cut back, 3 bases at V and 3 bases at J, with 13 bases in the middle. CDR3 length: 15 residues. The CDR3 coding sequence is TGTGCCAGCAGCTTCGGCGTAGGAGTAACAGATACGCAGTATTTT. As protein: CASSFGVGVTDTQYF.

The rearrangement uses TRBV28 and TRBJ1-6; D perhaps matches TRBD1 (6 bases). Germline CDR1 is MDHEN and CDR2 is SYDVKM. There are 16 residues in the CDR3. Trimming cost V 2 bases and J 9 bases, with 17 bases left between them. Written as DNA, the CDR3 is TGTGCCAGCAGTTTACACAGTTGGGGGCGGGTTTCACCCCTCCACTTT. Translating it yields CASSLHSWGRVSPLHF.

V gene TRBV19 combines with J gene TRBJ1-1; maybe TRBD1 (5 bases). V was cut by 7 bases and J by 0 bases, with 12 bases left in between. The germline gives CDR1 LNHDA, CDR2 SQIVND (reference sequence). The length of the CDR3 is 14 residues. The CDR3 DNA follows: TGTGCCAGTATGGTAACGACAGTGAACACTGAAGCTTTCTTT. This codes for CASMVTTVNTEAFF.

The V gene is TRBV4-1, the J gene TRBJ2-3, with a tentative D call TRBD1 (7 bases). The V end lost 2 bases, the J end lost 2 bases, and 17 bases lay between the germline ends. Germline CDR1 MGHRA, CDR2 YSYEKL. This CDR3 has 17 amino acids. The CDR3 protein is CASSQRRGQSFTDTQYF. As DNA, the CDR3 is TGCGCCAGCAGCCAAAGGAGGGGACAGTCGTTCACAGATACGCAGTATTTT.

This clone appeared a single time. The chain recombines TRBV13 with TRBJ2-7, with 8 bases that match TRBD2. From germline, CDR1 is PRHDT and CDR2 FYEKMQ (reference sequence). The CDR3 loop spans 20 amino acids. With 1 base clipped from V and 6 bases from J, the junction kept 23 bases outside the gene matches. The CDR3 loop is CASSLAGGTSPGLDPLEQYF. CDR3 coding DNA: TGTGCCAGCAGCTTAGCAGGCGGCACCAGTCCGGGACTAGACCCCCTCGAGCAGTACTTC.

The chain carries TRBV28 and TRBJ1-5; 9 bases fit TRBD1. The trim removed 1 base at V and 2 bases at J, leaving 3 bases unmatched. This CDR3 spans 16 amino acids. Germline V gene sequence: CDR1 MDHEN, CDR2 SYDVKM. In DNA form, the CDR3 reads TGTGCCAGCAGTTTATCCGGGACAGGGCGCAATCAGCCCCAGCATTTT. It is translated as CASSLSGTGRNQPQHF. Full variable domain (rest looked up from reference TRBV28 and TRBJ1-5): DVKVTQSSRYLVKRTGEKVFLECVQDMDHENMFWYRQDPGLGLRLIYFSYDVKMKEKGDIPEGYSVSREKKERFSLILESASTNQTSMYLCASSLSGTGRNQPQHFGDGTRLSIL.

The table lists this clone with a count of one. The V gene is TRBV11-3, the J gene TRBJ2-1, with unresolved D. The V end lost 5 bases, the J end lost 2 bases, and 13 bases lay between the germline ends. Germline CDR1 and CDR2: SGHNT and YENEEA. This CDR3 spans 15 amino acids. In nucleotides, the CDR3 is TGTGCCAGCAGCCCCGGTAGCTTCACCTACAATGAGCAGTTCTTC. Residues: CASSPGSFTYNEQFF.

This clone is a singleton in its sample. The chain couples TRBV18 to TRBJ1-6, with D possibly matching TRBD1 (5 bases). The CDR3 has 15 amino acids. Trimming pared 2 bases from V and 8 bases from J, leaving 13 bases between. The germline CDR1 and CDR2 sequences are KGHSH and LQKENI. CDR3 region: CASSPSRGEDSPLHF. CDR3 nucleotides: TGTGCCAGCTCACCATCGAGAGGGGAGGATTCACCCCTCCACTTT.

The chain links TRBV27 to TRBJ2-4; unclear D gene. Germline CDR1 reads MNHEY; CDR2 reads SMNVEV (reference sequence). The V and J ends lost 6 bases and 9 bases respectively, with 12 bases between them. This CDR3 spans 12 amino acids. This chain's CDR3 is CASSPLVGIQYF. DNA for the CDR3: TGTGCCAGCAGCCCGTTAGTTGGCATTCAGTACTTC.